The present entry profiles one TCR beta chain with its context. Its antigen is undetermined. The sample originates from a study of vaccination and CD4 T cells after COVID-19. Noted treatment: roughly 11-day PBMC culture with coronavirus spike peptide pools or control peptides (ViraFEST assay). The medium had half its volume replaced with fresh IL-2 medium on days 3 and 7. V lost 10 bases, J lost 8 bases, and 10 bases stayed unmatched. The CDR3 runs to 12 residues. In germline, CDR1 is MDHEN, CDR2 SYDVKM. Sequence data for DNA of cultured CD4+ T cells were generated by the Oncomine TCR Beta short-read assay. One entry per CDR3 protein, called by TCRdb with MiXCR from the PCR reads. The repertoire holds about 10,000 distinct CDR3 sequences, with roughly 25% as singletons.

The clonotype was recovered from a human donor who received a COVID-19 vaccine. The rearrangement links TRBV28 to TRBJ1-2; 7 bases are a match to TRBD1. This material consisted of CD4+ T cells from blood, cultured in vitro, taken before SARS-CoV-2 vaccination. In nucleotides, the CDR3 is TGTGCCATCACGGTGGCAGGGGGAGGCTACACCTTC. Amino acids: CAITVAGGGYTF.